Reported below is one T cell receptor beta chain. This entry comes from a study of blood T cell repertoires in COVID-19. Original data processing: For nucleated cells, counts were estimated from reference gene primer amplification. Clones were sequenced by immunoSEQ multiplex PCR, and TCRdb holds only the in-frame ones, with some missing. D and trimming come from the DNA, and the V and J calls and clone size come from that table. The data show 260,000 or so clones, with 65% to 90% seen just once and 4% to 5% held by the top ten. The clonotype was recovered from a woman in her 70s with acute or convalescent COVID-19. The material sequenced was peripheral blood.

The chain's CDR3 is CASSDSAKGRDLNTEAFF. Here the CDR3 DNA reads TGCGCCAGCAGTGACTCAGCGAAAGGGAGGGACCTGAACACTGAAGCTTTCTTT. The chain combines TRBV10-2 with TRBJ1-1; D possibly corresponds to TRBD1 (5 bases). The length of the CDR3 is 18 residues. The germline gives CDR1 WSHSY, CDR2 SAAADI. Between the trimmed V and J ends, which lost 3 bases and 0 bases, there was a span of 20 bases.